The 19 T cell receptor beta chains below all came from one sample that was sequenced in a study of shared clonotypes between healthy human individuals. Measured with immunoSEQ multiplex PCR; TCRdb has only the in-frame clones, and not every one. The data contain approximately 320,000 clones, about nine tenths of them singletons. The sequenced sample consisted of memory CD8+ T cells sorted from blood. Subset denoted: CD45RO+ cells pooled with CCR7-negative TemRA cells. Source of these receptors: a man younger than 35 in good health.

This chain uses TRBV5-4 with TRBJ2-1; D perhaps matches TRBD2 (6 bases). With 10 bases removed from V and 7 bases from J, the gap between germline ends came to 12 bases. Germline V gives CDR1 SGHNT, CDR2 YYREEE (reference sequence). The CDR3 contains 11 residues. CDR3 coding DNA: TGTGCCGCTCAGGAGGGGAATGAGCAGTTCTTC. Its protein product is CAAQEGNEQFF. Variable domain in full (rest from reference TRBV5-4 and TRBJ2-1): ETGVTQSPTHLIKTRGQQVTLRCSSQSGHNTVSWYQQALGQGPQFIFQYYREEENGRGNFPPRFSGLQFPNYSSELNVNALELDDSALYLCAAQEGNEQFFGPGTRLTVL.

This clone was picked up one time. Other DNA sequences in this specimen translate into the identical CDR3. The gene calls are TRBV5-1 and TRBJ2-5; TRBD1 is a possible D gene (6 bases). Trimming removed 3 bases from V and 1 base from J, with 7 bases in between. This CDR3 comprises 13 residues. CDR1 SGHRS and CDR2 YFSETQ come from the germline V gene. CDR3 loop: CASSWTVQETQYF. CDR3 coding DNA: TGCGCCAGCAGCTGGACAGTCCAAGAGACCCAGTACTTC.

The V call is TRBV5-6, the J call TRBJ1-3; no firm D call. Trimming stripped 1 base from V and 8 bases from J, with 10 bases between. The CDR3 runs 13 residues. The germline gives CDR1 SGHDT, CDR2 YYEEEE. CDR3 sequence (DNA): TGTGCCAGCAGCTTGTTACTCAGTGACACCATATATTTT. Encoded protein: CASSLLLSDTIYF.

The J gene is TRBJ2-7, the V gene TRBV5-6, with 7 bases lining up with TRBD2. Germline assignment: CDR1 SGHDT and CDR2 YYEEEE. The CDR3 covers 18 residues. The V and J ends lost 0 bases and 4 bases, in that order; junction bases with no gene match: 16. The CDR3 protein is CASSLAMRGGSRVYEQYF. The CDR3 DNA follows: TGTGCCAGCAGCTTGGCTATGCGGGGAGGGTCCCGGGTTTACGAGCAGTACTTC. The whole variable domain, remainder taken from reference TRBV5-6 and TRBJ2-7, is DAGVTQSPTHLIKTRGQQVTLRCSPKSGHDTVSWYQQALGQGPQFIFQYYEEEERQRGNFPDRFSGHQFPNYSSELNVNALLLGDSALYLCASSLAMRGGSRVYEQYFGPGTRLTVT.

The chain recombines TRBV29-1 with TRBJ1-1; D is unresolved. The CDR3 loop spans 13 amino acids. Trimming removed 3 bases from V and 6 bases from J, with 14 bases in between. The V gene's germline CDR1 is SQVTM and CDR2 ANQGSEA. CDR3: CSVDAGAFAEAFF. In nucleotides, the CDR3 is TGCAGCGTTGATGCTGGTGCGTTCGCTGAAGCTTTCTTT.

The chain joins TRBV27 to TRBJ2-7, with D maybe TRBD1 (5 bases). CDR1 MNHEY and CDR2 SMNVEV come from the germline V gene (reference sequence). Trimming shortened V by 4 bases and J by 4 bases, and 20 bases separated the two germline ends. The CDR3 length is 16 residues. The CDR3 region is CASSSVWQGLTYEQYF. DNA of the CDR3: TGTGCCAGCAGTTCAGTATGGCAGGGCCTCACGTACGAGCAGTACTTC.

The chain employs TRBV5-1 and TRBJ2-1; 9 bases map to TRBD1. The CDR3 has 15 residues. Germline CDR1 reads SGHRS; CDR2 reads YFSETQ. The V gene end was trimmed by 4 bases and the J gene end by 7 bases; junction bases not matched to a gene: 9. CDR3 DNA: TGCGCCAGCAGCACCCCCCGGGACAGGGATAATGAGCAGTTCTTC. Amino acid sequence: CASSTPRDRDNEQFF.

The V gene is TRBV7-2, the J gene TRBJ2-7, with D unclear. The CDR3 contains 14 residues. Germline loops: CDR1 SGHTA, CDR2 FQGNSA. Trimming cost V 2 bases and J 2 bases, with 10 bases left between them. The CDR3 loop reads CASSLLGLAYEQYF. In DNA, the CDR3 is TGTGCCAGCAGCTTATTAGGGCTAGCCTACGAGCAGTACTTC.

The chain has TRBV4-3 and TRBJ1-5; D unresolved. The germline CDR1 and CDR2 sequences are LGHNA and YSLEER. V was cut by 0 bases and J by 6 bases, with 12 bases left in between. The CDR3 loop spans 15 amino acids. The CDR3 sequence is CASSQDLGGGQPQHF. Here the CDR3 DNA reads TGCGCCAGCAGCCAAGATCTGGGAGGTGGTCAGCCCCAGCATTTT.

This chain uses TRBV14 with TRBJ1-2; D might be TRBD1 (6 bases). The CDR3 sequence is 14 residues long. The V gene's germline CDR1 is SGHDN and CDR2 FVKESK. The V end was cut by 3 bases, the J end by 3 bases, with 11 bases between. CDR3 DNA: TGTGCCAGCAGCCAGCAGGGGACCCACTATGGCTACACCTTC. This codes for CASSQQGTHYGYTF.

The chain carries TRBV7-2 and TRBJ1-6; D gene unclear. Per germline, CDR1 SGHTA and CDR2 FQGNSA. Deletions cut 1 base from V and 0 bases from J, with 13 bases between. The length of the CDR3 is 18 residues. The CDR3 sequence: CASSLDGPVGSYNSPLHF. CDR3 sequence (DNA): TGTGCCAGCAGCTTAGACGGCCCAGTGGGCTCCTATAATTCACCCCTCCACTTT.

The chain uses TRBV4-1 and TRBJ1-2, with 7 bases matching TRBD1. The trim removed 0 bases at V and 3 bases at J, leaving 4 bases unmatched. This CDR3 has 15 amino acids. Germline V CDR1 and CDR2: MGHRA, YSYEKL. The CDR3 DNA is TGCGCCAGCAGCCAAGATTGGACAGGACACTATGGCTACACCTTC. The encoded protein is CASSQDWTGHYGYTF.

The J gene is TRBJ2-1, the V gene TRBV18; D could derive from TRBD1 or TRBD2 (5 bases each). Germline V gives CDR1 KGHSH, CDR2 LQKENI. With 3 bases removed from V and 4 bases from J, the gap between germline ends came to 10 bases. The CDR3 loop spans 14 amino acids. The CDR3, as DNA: TGTGCCAGCTCACCGGGGACCCGATACAATGAGCAGTTCTTC. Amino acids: CASSPGTRYNEQFF.

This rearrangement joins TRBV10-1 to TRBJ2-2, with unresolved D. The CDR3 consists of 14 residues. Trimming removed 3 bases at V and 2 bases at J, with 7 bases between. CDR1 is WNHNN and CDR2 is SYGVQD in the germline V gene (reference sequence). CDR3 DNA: TGCGCCAGCAGTGAATTCCACAACACCGGGGAGCTGTTTTTT. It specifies CASSEFHNTGELFF.

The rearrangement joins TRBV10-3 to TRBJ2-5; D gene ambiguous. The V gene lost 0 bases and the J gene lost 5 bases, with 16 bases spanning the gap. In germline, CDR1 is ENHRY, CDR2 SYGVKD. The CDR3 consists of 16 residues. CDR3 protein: CAISESPYRERETQYF. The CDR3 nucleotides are TGTGCCATCAGTGAGTCTCCCTATAGGGAACGGGAGACCCAGTACTTC.

The chain's CDR3 is CASSGIRDRSSGANVLTF. CDR3 DNA sequence: TGTGCCAGCAGTGGAATCCGGGACAGAAGCTCTGGGGCCAACGTCCTGACTTTC. This sequence joins TRBV2 and TRBJ2-6, with 7 bases matching TRBD1. Trimming at V came to 4 bases and at J to 0 bases, leaving 9 bases not matched to a gene. This CDR3 has 18 residues. Germline V gene sequence: CDR1 SNHLY, CDR2 FYNNEI. The entire variable domain, with the rest obtained from reference TRBV2 and TRBJ2-6, is as follows: EPEVTQTPSHQVTQMGQEVILRCVPISNHLYFYWYRQILGQKVEFLVSFYNNEISEKSEIFDDQFSVERPDGSNFTLKIRSTKLEDSAMYFCASSGIRDRSSGANVLTFGAGSRLTVL.

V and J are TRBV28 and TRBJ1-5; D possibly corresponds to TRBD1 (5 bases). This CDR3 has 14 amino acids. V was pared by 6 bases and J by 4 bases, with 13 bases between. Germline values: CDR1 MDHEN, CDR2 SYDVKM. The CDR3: CASSHGGWNQPQHF. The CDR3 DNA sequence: TGTGCCAGCAGCCATGGGGGATGGAATCAGCCCCAGCATTTT. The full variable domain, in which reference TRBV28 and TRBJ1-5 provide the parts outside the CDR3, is DVKVTQSSRYLVKRTGEKVFLECVQDMDHENMFWYRQDPGLGLRLIYFSYDVKMKEKGDIPEGYSVSREKKERFSLILESASTNQTSMYLCASSHGGWNQPQHFGDGTRLSIL.

The CDR3 DNA reads TGCGCCAGCAGCTTGACAGGGGTCGATCAGCCCCAGCATTTT. This translates into CASSLTGVDQPQHF. The chain recombines TRBV5-1 with TRBJ1-5; TRBD1 agrees at 7 bases. CDR1 is SGHRS, CDR2 YFSETQ, per germline. CDR3 size: 14 residues. The junction had 3 bases not matched to a gene; V was cut back by 1 base and J by 5 bases.

The CDR3 loop reads CASSNAGELFF. The CDR3 bases are TGCGCCAGCAGCAATGCCGGGGAGCTGTTTTTT. The chain joins TRBV5-1 to TRBJ2-2; D remains ambiguous. V dropped 4 bases and J dropped 6 bases, with 4 bases sitting between them. The CDR3 is 11 amino acids. Germline assignment: CDR1 SGHRS and CDR2 YFSETQ. Together with reference TRBV5-1 and TRBJ2-2, the CDR3 gives the full variable domain: KAGVTQTPRYLIKTRGQQVTLSCSPISGHRSVSWYQQTPGQGLQFLFEYFSETQRNKGNFPGRFSGRQFSNSRSEMNVSTLELGDSALYLCASSNAGELFFGEGSRLTVL.